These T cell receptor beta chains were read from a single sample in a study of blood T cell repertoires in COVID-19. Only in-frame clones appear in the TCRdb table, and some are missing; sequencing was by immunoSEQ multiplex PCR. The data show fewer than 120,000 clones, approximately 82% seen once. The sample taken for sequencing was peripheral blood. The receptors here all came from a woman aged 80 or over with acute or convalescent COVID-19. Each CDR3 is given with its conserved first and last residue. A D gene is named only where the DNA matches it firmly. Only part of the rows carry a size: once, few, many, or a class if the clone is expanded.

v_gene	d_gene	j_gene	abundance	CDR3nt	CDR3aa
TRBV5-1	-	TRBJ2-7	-	TGCGCCAGCAGCTCCCAGCGGCCTGAGGTCTCCTACGAGCAGTACTTC	CASSSQRPEVSYEQYF
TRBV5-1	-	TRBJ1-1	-	TGCGCCAGCAGCTTGGCGCCACAGAGTAGCGGAACGGCTTTCTTT	CASSLAPQSSGTAFF
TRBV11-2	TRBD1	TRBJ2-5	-	TGTGCCAGCAGCCTGGGGACAGGGGGAAAGACCCAGTACTTC	CASSLGTGGKTQYF
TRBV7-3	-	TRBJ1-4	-	TGTGCCAGCAGCCTAGGTTCAAAACTGTTTTTT	CASSLGSKLFF
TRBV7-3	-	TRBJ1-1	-	TGTGCCAGCAGCTTGGAGTCGAACACTGAAGCTTTCTTT	CASSLESNTEAFF
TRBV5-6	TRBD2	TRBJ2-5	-	TGTGCCAGCAGCTTGGCCGGATTAGCGGGACATCCCCAAGAGACCCAGTACTTC	CASSLAGLAGHPQETQYF
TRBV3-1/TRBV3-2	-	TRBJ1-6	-	TGTGCCAGCAGCGACTCAAACAATTCACCCCTCCACTTT	CASSDSNNSPLHF
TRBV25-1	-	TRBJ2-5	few	TGTGCCAGCAGTGATATAGGGGTTGAGACCCAGTACTTC	CASSDIGVETQYF
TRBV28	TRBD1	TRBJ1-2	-	TGTGCCAGCAGTTTATTAGGACAGGGGTATACTAACTATGGCTACACCTTC	CASSLLGQGYTNYGYTF
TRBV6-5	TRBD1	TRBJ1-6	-	TGTGCCAGCAGATCCTACAGGGACAGAGCGTCACCCCTCCACTTT	CASRSYRDRASPLHF
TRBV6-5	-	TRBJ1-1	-	TGTGCCAGCACCAGCCGGGGGTTAGCTTTCTTT	CASTSRGLAFF
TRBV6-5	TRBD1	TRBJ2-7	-	TGTGCCAGCGAGAGTCTCGGGACAGGGCTCGAGCAGTACTTC	CASESLGTGLEQYF
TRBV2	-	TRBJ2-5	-	TGTGCCAGCAGTTATAATCAAGAGACCCAGTACTTC	CASSYNQETQYF
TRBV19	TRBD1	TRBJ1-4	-	TGTGCCAGTAGCCGCGACAGGGCAGATGAAAAACTGTTTTTT	CASSRDRADEKLFF
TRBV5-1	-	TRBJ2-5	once	TGCGCCAGCAGCCCCGGGACTCCCATCGAGACCCAGTACTTC	CASSPGTPIETQYF
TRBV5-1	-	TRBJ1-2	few	TGCGCCAGCAGCCGAACTGGGGGCGCAAAGGGCTACACCTTC	CASSRTGGAKGYTF